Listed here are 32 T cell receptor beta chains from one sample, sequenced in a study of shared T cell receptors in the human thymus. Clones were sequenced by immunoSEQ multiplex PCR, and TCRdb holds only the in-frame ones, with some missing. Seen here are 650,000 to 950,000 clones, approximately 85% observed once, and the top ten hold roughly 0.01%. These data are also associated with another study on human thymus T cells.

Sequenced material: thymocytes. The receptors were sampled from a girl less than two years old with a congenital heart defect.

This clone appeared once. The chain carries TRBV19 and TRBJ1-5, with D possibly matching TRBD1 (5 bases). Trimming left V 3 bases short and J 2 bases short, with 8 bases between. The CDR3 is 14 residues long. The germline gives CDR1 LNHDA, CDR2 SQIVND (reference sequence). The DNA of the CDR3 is TGTGCCAGTAGTATGGTAGGGGGCAATCAGCCCCAGCATTTT. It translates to CASSMVGGNQPQHF. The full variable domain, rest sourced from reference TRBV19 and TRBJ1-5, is DGGITQSPKYLFRKEGQNVTLSCEQNLNHDAMYWYRQDPGQGLRLIYYSQIVNDFQKGDIAEGYSVSREKKESFPLTVTSAQKNPTAFYLCASSMVGGNQPQHFGDGTRLSIL.

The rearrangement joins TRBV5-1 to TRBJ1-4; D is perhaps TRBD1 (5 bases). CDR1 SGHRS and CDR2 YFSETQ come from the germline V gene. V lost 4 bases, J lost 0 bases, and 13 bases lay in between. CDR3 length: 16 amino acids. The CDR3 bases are TGCGCCAGCAGCGAAGGGGAAGTAGCAACTAATGAAAAACTGTTTTTT. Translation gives CASSEGEVATNEKLFF.

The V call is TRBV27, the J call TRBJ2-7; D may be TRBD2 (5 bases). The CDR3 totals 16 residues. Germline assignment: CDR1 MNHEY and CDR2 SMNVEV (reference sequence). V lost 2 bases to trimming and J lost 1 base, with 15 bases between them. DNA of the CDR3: TGTGCCAGCAGTTTAATCAAGCAGAGGGTTTCCTACGAGCAGTACTTC. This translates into CASSLIKQRVSYEQYF.

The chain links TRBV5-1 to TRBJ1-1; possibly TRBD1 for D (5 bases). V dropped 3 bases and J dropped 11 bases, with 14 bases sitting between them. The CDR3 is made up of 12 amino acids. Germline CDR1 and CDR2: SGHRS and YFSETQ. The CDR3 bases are TGCGCCAGCAGCTCTCGACAGTCCGAGGCTTTCTTT. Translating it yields CASSSRQSEAFF.

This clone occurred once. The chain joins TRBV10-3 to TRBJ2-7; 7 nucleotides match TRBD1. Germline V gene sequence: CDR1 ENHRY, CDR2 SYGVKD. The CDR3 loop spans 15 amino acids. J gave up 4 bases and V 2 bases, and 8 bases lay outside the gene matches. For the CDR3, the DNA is TGTGCCATCAGTGAGCCCGGGACAGACTCTTACGAGCAGTACTTC. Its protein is CAISEPGTDSYEQYF.

The CDR3 nucleotides read TGTGCCAGCAGCTTCAAACGACTAGAGGGACCCTATGGCTACACCTTC. It specifies CASSFKRLEGPYGYTF. This sequence joins TRBV7-4 and TRBJ1-2; a possible D gene is TRBD1 (5 bases). From germline, CDR1 is SGHVT and CDR2 SQSDAQ. This CDR3 has 16 amino acids. The V gene lost 3 bases and the J gene lost 4 bases, with 18 bases spanning the gap.

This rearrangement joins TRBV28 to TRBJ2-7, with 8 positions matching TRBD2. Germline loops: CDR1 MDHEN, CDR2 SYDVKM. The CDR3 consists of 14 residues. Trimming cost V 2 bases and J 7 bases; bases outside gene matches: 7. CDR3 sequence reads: CASSLTSSGPEQYF. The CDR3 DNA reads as TGTGCCAGCAGTTTAACGTCTAGCGGGCCAGAGCAGTACTTC.

The CDR3 region is CASSGAPTGKVDTIYF. CDR3 nucleotides: TGTGCCAGCAGCGGGGCTCCGACAGGGAAAGTGGACACCATATATTTT. The chain combines TRBV9 with TRBJ1-3, with TRBD1 matching over 7 bases. Germline lookup yields CDR1 SGDLS and CDR2 YYNGEE. After removal of 3 bases from V and 8 bases from J, the junction contained 14 bases not matched to a gene. The CDR3 is made up of 16 amino acids.

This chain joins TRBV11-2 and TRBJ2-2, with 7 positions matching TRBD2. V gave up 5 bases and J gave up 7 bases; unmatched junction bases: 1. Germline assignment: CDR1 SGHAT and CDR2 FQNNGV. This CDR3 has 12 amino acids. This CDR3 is CASSSGVGELFF. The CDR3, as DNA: TGTGCCAGCAGCAGCGGGGTCGGGGAGCTGTTTTTT.

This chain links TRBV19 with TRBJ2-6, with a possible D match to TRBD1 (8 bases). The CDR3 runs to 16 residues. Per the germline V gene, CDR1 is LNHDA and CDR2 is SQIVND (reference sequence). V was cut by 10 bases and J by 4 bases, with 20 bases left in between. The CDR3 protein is CATSRTGTTGANVLTF. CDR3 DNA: TGTGCCACCTCCCGGACAGGGACTACGGGGGCCAACGTCCTGACTTTC.

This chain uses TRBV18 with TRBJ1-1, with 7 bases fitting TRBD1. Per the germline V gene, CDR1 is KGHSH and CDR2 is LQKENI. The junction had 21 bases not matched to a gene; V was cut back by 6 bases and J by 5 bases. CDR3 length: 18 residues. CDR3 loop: CASSPAFRTYRGGTEAFF. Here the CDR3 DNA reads TGTGCCAGCTCGCCAGCGTTCAGGACTTACAGGGGAGGAACTGAAGCTTTCTTT.

CDR3 amino acids: CASSRERPPRETQYF. The DNA for the CDR3 is TGTGCCAGCAGCCGAGAGCGACCCCCCCGGGAGACCCAGTACTTC. V is TRBV7-8 and J is TRBJ2-5; D unclear. The germline gives CDR1 SGHVS, CDR2 FQNEAQ. V was trimmed by 5 bases and J by 5 bases, leaving 18 bases between them. CDR3 length equals 15 residues.

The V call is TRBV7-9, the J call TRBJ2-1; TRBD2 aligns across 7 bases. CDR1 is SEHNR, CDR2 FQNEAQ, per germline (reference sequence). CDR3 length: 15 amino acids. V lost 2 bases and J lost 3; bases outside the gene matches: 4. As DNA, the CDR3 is TGTGCCAGCAGCTTACGGGAGGCTCTCTACAATGAGCAGTTCTTC. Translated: CASSLREALYNEQFF.

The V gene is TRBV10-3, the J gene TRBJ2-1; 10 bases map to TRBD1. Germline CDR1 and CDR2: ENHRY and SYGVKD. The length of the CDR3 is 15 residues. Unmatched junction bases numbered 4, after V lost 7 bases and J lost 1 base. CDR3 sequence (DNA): TGTGCCATCAAAGCGGACAGGGGGTCCTACAATGAGCAGTTCTTC. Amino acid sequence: CAIKADRGSYNEQFF.

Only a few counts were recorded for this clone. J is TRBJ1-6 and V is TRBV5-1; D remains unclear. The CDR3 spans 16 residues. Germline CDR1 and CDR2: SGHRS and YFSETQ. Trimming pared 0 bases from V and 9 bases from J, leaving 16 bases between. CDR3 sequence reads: CASSLGPIPGGSPLHF. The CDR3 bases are TGCGCCAGCAGCTTGGGTCCTATACCGGGTGGTTCACCCCTCCACTTT.

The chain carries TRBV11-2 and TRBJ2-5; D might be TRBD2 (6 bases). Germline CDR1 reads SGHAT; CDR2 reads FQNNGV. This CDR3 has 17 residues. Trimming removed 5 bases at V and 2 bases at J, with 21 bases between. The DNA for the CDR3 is TGTGCCAGCAGCCAAATGGCGGGAATACAGGCGCAAGAGACCCAGTACTTC. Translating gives CASSQMAGIQAQETQYF.

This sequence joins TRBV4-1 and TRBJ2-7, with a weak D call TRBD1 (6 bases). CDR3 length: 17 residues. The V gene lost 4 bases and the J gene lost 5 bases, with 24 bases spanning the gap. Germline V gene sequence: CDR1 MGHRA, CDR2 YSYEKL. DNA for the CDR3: TGCGCCAGCAGCCCACTGTCCAGGGGTAAGGTCGAGGACGAGCAGTACTTC. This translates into CASSPLSRGKVEDEQYF.

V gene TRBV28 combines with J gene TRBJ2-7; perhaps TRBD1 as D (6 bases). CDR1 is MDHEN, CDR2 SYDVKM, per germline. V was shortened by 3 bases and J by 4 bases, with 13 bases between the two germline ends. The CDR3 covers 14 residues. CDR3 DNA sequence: TGTGCCAGCAGTTTTGACAGGTGTTGGTACGAGCAGTACTTC. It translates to CASSFDRCWYEQYF.

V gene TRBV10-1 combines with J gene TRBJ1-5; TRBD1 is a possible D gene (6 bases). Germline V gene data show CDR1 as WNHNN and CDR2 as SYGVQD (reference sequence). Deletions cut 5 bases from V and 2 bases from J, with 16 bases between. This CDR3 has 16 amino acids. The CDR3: CASSKLQGWGNQPQHF. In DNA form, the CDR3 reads TGCGCCAGCAGTAAGCTACAGGGCTGGGGCAATCAGCCCCAGCATTTT.

For the CDR3, the DNA is TGTGCCAGCAGCTTAGAGGGCAGGGCAGGGGCTGAAGCTTTCTTT. This sequence encodes CASSLEGRAGAEAFF. The V call is TRBV11-2, the J call TRBJ1-1; weak D call: TRBD1 (6 bases). Trimming removed 0 bases at V and 6 bases at J, with 14 bases between. Germline CDR1 reads SGHAT; CDR2 reads FQNNGV. The CDR3 totals 15 residues.

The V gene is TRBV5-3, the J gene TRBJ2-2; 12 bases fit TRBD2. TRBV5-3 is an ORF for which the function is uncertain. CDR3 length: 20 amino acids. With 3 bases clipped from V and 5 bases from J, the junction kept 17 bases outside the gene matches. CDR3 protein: CARSYPSGGAVVAGTGELFF. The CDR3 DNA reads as TGTGCCAGAAGCTACCCTAGCGGGGGGGCCGTCGTGGCAGGGACCGGGGAGCTGTTTTTT.

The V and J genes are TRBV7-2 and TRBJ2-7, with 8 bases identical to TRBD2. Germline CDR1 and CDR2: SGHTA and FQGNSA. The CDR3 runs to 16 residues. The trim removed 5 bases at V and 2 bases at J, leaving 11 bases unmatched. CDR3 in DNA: TGTGCCAGCAGCAAGGACACCGGGACTAGTGCCTACGAGCAGTACTTC. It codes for CASSKDTGTSAYEQYF.

The CDR3 sequence is CASSYGNRDEQYF. CDR3 DNA: TGTGCCAGCAGTTACGGTAACAGGGACGAGCAGTACTTC. V usage is TRBV6-5 and J usage is TRBJ2-7; TRBD1 might be the D (6 bases). Trimming pared 2 bases from V and 5 bases from J, leaving 10 bases between. The V gene's germline CDR1 is MNHEY and CDR2 SVGAGI. This CDR3 contains 13 residues.

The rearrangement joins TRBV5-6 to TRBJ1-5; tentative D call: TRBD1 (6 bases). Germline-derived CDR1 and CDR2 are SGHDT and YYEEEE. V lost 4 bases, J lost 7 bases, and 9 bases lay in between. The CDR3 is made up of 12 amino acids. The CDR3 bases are TGTGCCAGCAGCACCAGGGGACAGCCCCAGCATTTT. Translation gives CASSTRGQPQHF.

The CDR3 nucleotides are TGTGCCAGCAGCTTGCTTGGGGAGGCCCCGTGGGGCTATGGCTACACCTTC. This translates into CASSLLGEAPWGYGYTF. V and J are TRBV7-6 and TRBJ1-2; D not resolved. This CDR3 region has 17 residues. Germline CDR1 and CDR2: SGHVS and FNYEAQ. V dropped 3 bases and J dropped 4 bases, with 21 bases sitting between them.

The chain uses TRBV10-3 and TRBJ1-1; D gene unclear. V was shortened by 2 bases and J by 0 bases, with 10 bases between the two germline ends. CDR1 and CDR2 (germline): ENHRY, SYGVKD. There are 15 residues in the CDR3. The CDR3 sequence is CAISEVGFMNTEAFF. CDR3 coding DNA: TGTGCCATCAGTGAGGTGGGCTTCATGAACACTGAAGCTTTCTTT.

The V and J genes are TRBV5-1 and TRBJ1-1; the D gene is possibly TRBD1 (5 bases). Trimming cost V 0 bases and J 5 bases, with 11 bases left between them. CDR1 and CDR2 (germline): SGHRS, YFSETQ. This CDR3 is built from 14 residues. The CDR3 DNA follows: TGCGCCAGCAGCTTGGACAGGATGCGAACTGAAGCTTTCTTT. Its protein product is CASSLDRMRTEAFF.

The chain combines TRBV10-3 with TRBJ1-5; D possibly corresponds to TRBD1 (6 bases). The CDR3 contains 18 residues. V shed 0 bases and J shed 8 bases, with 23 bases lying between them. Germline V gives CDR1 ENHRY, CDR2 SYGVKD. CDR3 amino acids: CAISESQGLYDQWKPQHF. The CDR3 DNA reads TGTGCCATCAGTGAGTCCCAGGGGCTGTATGATCAGTGGAAGCCCCAGCATTTT.

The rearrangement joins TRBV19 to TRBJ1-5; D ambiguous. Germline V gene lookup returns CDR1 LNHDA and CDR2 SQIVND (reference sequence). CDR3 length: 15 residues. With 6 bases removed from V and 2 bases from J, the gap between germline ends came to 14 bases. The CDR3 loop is CASSSPGRGNQPQHF. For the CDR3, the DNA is TGTGCCAGTAGCTCGCCCGGTCGGGGCAATCAGCCCCAGCATTTT. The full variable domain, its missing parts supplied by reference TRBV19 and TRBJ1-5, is DGGITQSPKYLFRKEGQNVTLSCEQNLNHDAMYWYRQDPGQGLRLIYYSQIVNDFQKGDIAEGYSVSREKKESFPLTVTSAQKNPTAFYLCASSSPGRGNQPQHFGDGTRLSIL.

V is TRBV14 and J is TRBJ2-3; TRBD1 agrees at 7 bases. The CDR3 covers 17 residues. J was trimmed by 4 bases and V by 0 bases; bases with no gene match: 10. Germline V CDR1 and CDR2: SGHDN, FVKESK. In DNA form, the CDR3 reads TGTGCCAGCAGCCAAGAGACAGGGTCCTTCTGGGCAGATACGCAGTATTTT. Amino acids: CASSQETGSFWADTQYF.

The CDR3 coding sequence is TGTGCCAGCAGCCCGGGACAGAAATCGAATAGCAATCAGCCCCAGCATTTT. Its translation is CASSPGQKSNSNQPQHF. The V gene is TRBV5-5, the J gene TRBJ1-5; 7 nucleotides line up with TRBD1. Looked up from germline, CDR1 is SGHKS and CDR2 is YYEKEE (reference sequence). Trimming took 4 bases from V and 0 from J; bases not matched to a gene: 10. This CDR3 has 17 residues.

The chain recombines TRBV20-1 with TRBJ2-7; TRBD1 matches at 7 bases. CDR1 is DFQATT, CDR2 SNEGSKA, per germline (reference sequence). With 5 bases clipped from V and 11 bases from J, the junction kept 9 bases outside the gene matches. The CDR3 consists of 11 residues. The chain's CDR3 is CSAGQEPWEYF. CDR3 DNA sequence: TGCAGTGCTGGACAGGAGCCGTGGGAGTACTTC.